The clone carrying this TCR beta chain showed up just once. Germline loops: CDR1 MNHEY, CDR2 SVGAGI. The CDR3 has 12 residues. V was trimmed by 7 bases and J by 10 bases, leaving 16 bases between them. Together with a sample-barcoded 5' primer, a J-beta primer mix was included in a second PCR lasting roughly 6 to 12 cycles. TCRdb re-called the 5' RACE reads with MiXCR, one entry per CDR3 protein. The repertoire holds under 1,100,000 distinct CDR3 sequences, 25% seen once, with 0.65% to 0.75% in the top ten. Donation came from healthy Caucasian individuals in Russia who were aged 6 to 90. This record belongs to a study of blood T cells in healthy people across ages. These data also formed part of another study, on T cells of mothers and their children. According to that study: Second-round PCR products received sample barcodes and 2-4 random nucleotides from the M1S primer. Thymic selection, a shaping force on TCR recombination output, acts similarly in related and unrelated pairs.

Sample: blood. V and J are TRBV6-5 and TRBJ1-1; D remains ambiguous. This receptor was identified in a girl between 2 and 10 years old in good health. The CDR3, as DNA: TGTGCCAGCACCAATGGAGCTATTGCAGCTTTCTTT. Translated: CASTNGAIAAFF.